This T cell receptor beta chain stems from a study of spatial heterogeneity in lung cancer. In the study overall: Each unique TCR and UMI combination was seen more than ten times on average in raw reads. Study findings and constraints: The study found that expanded intratumoral alpha and beta TCR counts tracked tumor mutation counts. Expanded TCRs that were ubiquitous or regional had counts tracking ubiquitous and regional nonsynonymous mutations, respectively.

This clonotype was detected only once. Its target is not known. All TCR cDNA molecules were individually tagged with a unique molecular identifier. TCRdb fed the 5' RACE reads into MiXCR, producing one record per CDR3 protein. The table lists about 9,300 distinct CDR3 sequences, around 51% of them singletons. This sample's time point: sample taken at primary tumor resection. From tumor, nontumor lung or frozen PBMC, whole RNA was taken unsorted for sequencing. The germline V gene encodes CDR1 ENHRY and CDR2 SYGVKD. CDR3 length: 13 amino acids. Trimming removed 2 bases from V and 5 bases from J, with 9 bases in between.

This receptor was obtained from a female donor with early-stage non-small cell lung cancer. This chain connects TRBV10-3 to TRBJ2-5; D may be TRBD1 or TRBD2 (5 bases each). Sequencing was performed on lung tumor tissue, taken at surgery. CDR3 nucleotides: TGTGCCATCAGTGAGGGGGGAAGGGAGACCCAGTACTTC. Translated, it gives CAISEGGRETQYF.